This T cell receptor beta chain stems from a study of molecular identifiers for immune sequencing clone quantification. Study summary: In replicates, RNA from around 20,000 or 100,000 naive CD8 cells was divided five ways and four parts were sequenced. General study points: It was shown that clones above 20 RNA copies held over 97% of effector molecules, but under 1% in naive cells.

With respect to this clonotype: Antigen specificity is unknown.

As previously described, bulk TCR libraries were made using listed TCR primers. MiXCR was run by TCRdb on the PCR reads, yielding one entry per CDR3 protein. The table lists around 480,000 distinct CDR3 sequences, around 23% of them singletons. In the sort, naive CD8 T cells were defined as CD8+CD4-CCR7+CD45RA+. The V and J ends lost 1 base and 2 bases respectively, with 13 bases between them. The CDR3 contains 16 residues. Germline V gene data show CDR1 as MNHEY and CDR2 as SMNVEV (reference sequence). Sequencing used naive CD8+ T cells from blood, with Jurkat cell RNA spiked in. Subset given: FACS-sorted CD8+CD4-CCR7+CD45RA+ naive T cells. The clonotype was recovered from a human donor in good health. Some libraries in this study had Jurkat cell RNA spiked in. The V gene is TRBV27, the J gene TRBJ2-3; tentatively, D is TRBD1 or TRBD2 (6 bases each). The CDR3 loop reads CASSLYRGPFTDTQYF. The CDR3 coding sequence is TGTGCCAGCAGTTTATATCGGGGGCCATTCACAGATACGCAGTATTTT.